Listed below are T cell receptor beta chains from one sample, sequenced in a study of persistence of HIV-infected CD4 T cells. The table came from immunoSEQ multiplex PCR; TCRdb's copy has only in-frame clones and leaves some out. The profile shows 50,000 or so clones, over 70% of them singletons. What these receptors recognize is not known. The sample was CD4+ T cells sorted from PBMCs after roughly 18-hour stimulation, taken from a patient who received antiretroviral therapy. These receptor sequences come from an adult man with HIV who was CMV-seropositive. CDR3s include the opening cysteine and the closing phenylalanine or tryptophan. The D gene is left open where the match is weak. A clone size is listed for some rows: how often the clone was seen (once, few, many), or a class if it is expanded.

cdr3_aa: CASSLRQNEKLFF
cdr3_nt: TGTGCCAGCAGCCTAAGACAGAATGAAAAACTGTTTTTT
j_call: TRBJ1-4
clone_size: -
v_call: TRBV14
d_call: -

cdr3_aa: CASSLVRGADTQYF
cdr3_nt: TGTGCCAGCAGTTTAGTCAGAGGGGCAGATACGCAGTATTTT
j_call: TRBJ2-3
clone_size: -
v_call: TRBV28
d_call: -

cdr3_aa: CASRDRANYGYTF
cdr3_nt: TGTGCCTCCCGGGACAGAGCTAACTATGGCTACACCTTC
j_call: TRBJ1-2
clone_size: -
v_call: TRBV10-3
d_call: TRBD1

cdr3_aa: CASSYPPNVGEQYF
cdr3_nt: TGTGCCAGCAGCTACCCCCCCAACGTGGGCGAGCAGTACTTC
j_call: TRBJ2-7
clone_size: -
v_call: TRBV7-9
d_call: -

cdr3_aa: CASSPSGGRTIQKSPLHF
cdr3_nt: TGTGCCAGCAGCCCTTCCGGGGGCAGAACCATCCAGAAGTCACCCCTCCACTTT
j_call: TRBJ1-6
clone_size: -
v_call: TRBV3-1/TRBV3-2
d_call: -

cdr3_aa: CASSPRDYFEQYF
cdr3_nt: TGTGCCAGTAGTCCTCGGGACTACTTCGAGCAGTACTTC
j_call: TRBJ2-7
clone_size: -
v_call: TRBV19
d_call: TRBD2

cdr3_aa: CASSQGALYGNTIYF
cdr3_nt: TGCGCCAGCAGCCAAGGGGCCCTATATGGAAACACCATATATTTT
j_call: TRBJ1-3
clone_size: -
v_call: TRBV4-3
d_call: -

cdr3_aa: CASSLAGHEDTQYF
cdr3_nt: TGCGCCAGCAGCTTGGCGGGGCATGAAGATACGCAGTATTTT
j_call: TRBJ2-3
clone_size: -
v_call: TRBV5-1
d_call: -

cdr3_aa: CASRGTGGRETQYF
cdr3_nt: TGCGCCAGCAGGGGCACGGGGGGCCGGGAGACCCAGTACTTC
j_call: TRBJ2-5
clone_size: -
v_call: TRBV4-1
d_call: -

cdr3_aa: CASSLSGQGAGNTIYF
cdr3_nt: TGTGCCAGCAGCCTGAGTGGACAGGGGGCTGGAAACACCATATATTTT
j_call: TRBJ1-3
clone_size: -
v_call: TRBV3-1/TRBV3-2
d_call: TRBD1

cdr3_aa: CASSIDLRTGLSDTQYF
cdr3_nt: TGTGCCAGTAGTATAGATCTGAGGACAGGGCTGTCAGATACGCAGTATTTT
j_call: TRBJ2-3
clone_size: few
v_call: TRBV19
d_call: TRBD1

cdr3_aa: CASSSQGHYGYTF
cdr3_nt: TGTGCCAGCAGCTCCCAGGGCCACTATGGCTACACCTTC
j_call: TRBJ1-2
clone_size: -
v_call: TRBV9
d_call: -

cdr3_aa: CASSQELRGSDEQYF
cdr3_nt: TGCGCCAGCAGCCAGGAACTGCGCGGGAGCGACGAGCAGTACTTC
j_call: TRBJ2-7
clone_size: few
v_call: TRBV4-3
d_call: TRBD2

cdr3_aa: CSATPNYGYTF
cdr3_nt: TGCAGTGCCACACCTAACTATGGCTACACCTTC
j_call: TRBJ1-2
clone_size: -
v_call: TRBV20-1
d_call: -

cdr3_aa: CASSLTSGSVSDTQYF
cdr3_nt: TGTGCCAGCAGCCTCACTAGCGGGAGTGTCTCAGATACGCAGTATTTT
j_call: TRBJ2-3
clone_size: -
v_call: TRBV7-2
d_call: TRBD2

cdr3_aa: CAWSGVKNQPQHF
cdr3_nt: TGTGCCTGGTCGGGGGTGAAGAATCAGCCCCAGCATTTT
j_call: TRBJ1-5
clone_size: -
v_call: TRBV30
d_call: -

cdr3_aa: CATTYSNQPQHF
cdr3_nt: TGTGCCACCACTTATAGCAATCAGCCCCAGCATTTT
j_call: TRBJ1-5
clone_size: -
v_call: TRBV28
d_call: -

cdr3_aa: CASSLNYEQYF
cdr3_nt: TGTGCCAGCAGCCTTAACTACGAGCAGTACTTC
j_call: TRBJ2-7
clone_size: medium-sized
v_call: TRBV3-1/TRBV3-2
d_call: -

cdr3_aa: CASSFFDDRNEKLFF
cdr3_nt: TGTGCCAGCAGCTTTTTCGATGACCGAAATGAAAAACTGTTTTTT
j_call: TRBJ1-4
clone_size: -
v_call: TRBV7-6
d_call: -

cdr3_aa: CASSLGDRNYGYTF
cdr3_nt: TGTGCCAGCAGCTTGGGGGACAGGAACTATGGCTACACCTTC
j_call: TRBJ1-2
clone_size: once
v_call: TRBV5-8
d_call: TRBD1

cdr3_aa: CAISESDRAPSYEQYF
cdr3_nt: TGTGCCATCAGTGAGTCGGACAGGGCCCCCAGCTACGAGCAGTACTTC
j_call: TRBJ2-7
clone_size: -
v_call: TRBV10-3
d_call: TRBD1

cdr3_aa: CASSQEQDRGGETQYF
cdr3_nt: TGTGCCAGCAGCCAAGAACAGGACAGGGGAGGAGAGACCCAGTACTTC
j_call: TRBJ2-5
clone_size: few
v_call: TRBV4-2
d_call: TRBD1

cdr3_aa: CASSQDPGGSYGYTF
cdr3_nt: TGCGCCAGCAGCCAAGATCCAGGGGGCTCCTATGGCTACACCTTC
j_call: TRBJ1-2
clone_size: -
v_call: TRBV4-3
d_call: TRBD1

cdr3_aa: CASSLAGRVSVTEAFF
cdr3_nt: TGTGCCAGCAGCTTGGCGGGTCGGGTTTCTGTCACTGAAGCTTTCTTT
j_call: TRBJ1-1
clone_size: -
v_call: TRBV7-6
d_call: -

cdr3_aa: CASSVYGGPNTEAFF
cdr3_nt: TGTGCCAGCAGCGTCTACGGGGGGCCGAACACTGAAGCTTTCTTT
j_call: TRBJ1-1
clone_size: medium-sized
v_call: TRBV9
d_call: -

cdr3_aa: CASSGTANTGELFF
cdr3_nt: TGTGCCAGCAGCGGGACAGCGAACACCGGGGAGCTGTTTTTT
j_call: TRBJ2-2
clone_size: -
v_call: TRBV6-4
d_call: TRBD1

cdr3_aa: CASSGQTVNSYNSPLHF
cdr3_nt: TGTGCCAGCAGCGGCCAGACGGTTAACTCCTATAATTCACCCCTCCACTTT
j_call: TRBJ1-6
clone_size: few
v_call: TRBV5-6
d_call: -

cdr3_aa: CASSFERGTDTQYF
cdr3_nt: TGTGCCAGCAGCTTCGAGCGGGGGACAGATACGCAGTATTTT
j_call: TRBJ2-3
clone_size: -
v_call: TRBV7-2
d_call: TRBD2

cdr3_aa: CASSVTSGGGNYGYTF
cdr3_nt: TGTGCCAGCAGCGTCACCTCAGGGGGAGGAAACTATGGCTACACCTTC
j_call: TRBJ1-2
clone_size: -
v_call: TRBV9
d_call: TRBD1

cdr3_aa: CASKETGGSYEQYF
cdr3_nt: TGTGCCAGCAAAGAGACAGGGGGCTCCTACGAGCAGTACTTC
j_call: TRBJ2-7
clone_size: -
v_call: TRBV5-6
d_call: TRBD1

cdr3_aa: CASSIGLAVRTQYF
cdr3_nt: TGTGCCAGTAGTATCGGACTAGCGGTTAGGACCCAGTACTTC
j_call: TRBJ2-5
clone_size: -
v_call: TRBV19
d_call: TRBD2

cdr3_aa: CASSLAFGSGNTIYF
cdr3_nt: TGCGCCAGCAGCTTGGCCTTCGGCTCTGGAAACACCATATATTTT
j_call: TRBJ1-3
clone_size: few
v_call: TRBV5-1
d_call: -

cdr3_aa: CATSGSGHLNTGELFF
cdr3_nt: TGTGCCACCAGTGGCTCCGGACACCTGAACACCGGGGAGCTGTTTTTT
j_call: TRBJ2-2
clone_size: -
v_call: TRBV24-1
d_call: -

cdr3_aa: CASSGRDIEGETQYF
cdr3_nt: TGTGCCAGCAGCGGCCGGGACATTGAGGGAGAGACCCAGTACTTC
j_call: TRBJ2-5
clone_size: -
v_call: TRBV7-8
d_call: -

cdr3_aa: CASSLDGRTTDTQYF
cdr3_nt: TGCGCCAGCAGCTTGGATGGGAGAACCACAGATACGCAGTATTTT
j_call: TRBJ2-3
clone_size: -
v_call: TRBV5-1
d_call: -

cdr3_aa: CASSQGRHSGNTIYF
cdr3_nt: TGTGCCAGCAGCCAGGGACGCCACTCTGGAAACACCATATATTTT
j_call: TRBJ1-3
clone_size: few
v_call: TRBV5-4
d_call: -

cdr3_aa: CASSASGRFGGYTF
cdr3_nt: TGCGCCAGCAGTGCGTCCGGGAGGTTTGGAGGCTACACCTTC
j_call: TRBJ1-2
clone_size: -
v_call: TRBV10-1
d_call: -

cdr3_aa: CASSIERADTQYF
cdr3_nt: TGTGCCAGTAGTATAGAACGGGCAGATACGCAGTATTTT
j_call: TRBJ2-3
clone_size: -
v_call: TRBV19
d_call: -

cdr3_aa: CASSPTGTIEQYF
cdr3_nt: TGTGCCAGTAGTCCGACAGGGACCATCGAGCAGTACTTC
j_call: TRBJ2-7
clone_size: few
v_call: TRBV19
d_call: TRBD1

cdr3_aa: CASSNQETQYF
cdr3_nt: TGTGCCAGCAGCAATCAAGAGACCCAGTACTTC
j_call: TRBJ2-5
clone_size: -
v_call: TRBV11-1
d_call: -

cdr3_aa: CASSLEGVTYNEQFF
cdr3_nt: TGCGCCAGCAGCTTGGAGGGGGTCACCTACAATGAGCAGTTCTTC
j_call: TRBJ2-1
clone_size: -
v_call: TRBV5-1
d_call: -

cdr3_aa: CASSQSLPGYQETQYF
cdr3_nt: TGCGCCAGCAGCCAAAGTTTACCAGGCTACCAAGAGACCCAGTACTTC
j_call: TRBJ2-5
clone_size: -
v_call: TRBV4-1
d_call: -

cdr3_aa: CAISESGTSNEQFF
cdr3_nt: TGTGCCATCAGTGAGTCCGGGACTAGCAATGAGCAGTTCTTC
j_call: TRBJ2-1
clone_size: few
v_call: TRBV10-3
d_call: TRBD2

cdr3_aa: CASSLGSRGYEQYF
cdr3_nt: TGCGCCAGCAGCCTGGGTTCGCGGGGCTACGAGCAGTACTTC
j_call: TRBJ2-7
clone_size: -
v_call: TRBV5-1
d_call: -

cdr3_aa: CASSGTVFGYTF
cdr3_nt: TGTGCCAGCAGTGGGACAGTTTTTGGCTACACCTTC
j_call: TRBJ1-2
clone_size: -
v_call: TRBV2
d_call: -

cdr3_aa: CASRASSYEQYF
cdr3_nt: TGTGCCAGCAGGGCCAGCTCCTACGAGCAGTACTTC
j_call: TRBJ2-7
clone_size: -
v_call: TRBV2
d_call: -

cdr3_aa: CASSLALSLTAYNEQFF
cdr3_nt: TGTGCCAGCAGCTTAGCGTTGTCCCTGACAGCCTACAATGAGCAGTTCTTC
j_call: TRBJ2-1
clone_size: -
v_call: TRBV7-2
d_call: -

cdr3_aa: CASSQEGQGERHTQYF
cdr3_nt: TGCGCCAGCAGCCAAGAAGGACAGGGCGAGAGGCATACGCAGTATTTT
j_call: TRBJ2-3
clone_size: -
v_call: TRBV4-1
d_call: TRBD1

cdr3_aa: CASSLGVDSPLHF
cdr3_nt: TGTGCCAGCAGCCTCGGGGTGGATTCACCCCTCCACTTT
j_call: TRBJ1-6
clone_size: -
v_call: TRBV11-3
d_call: -

cdr3_aa: CASKAPGINYGYTF
cdr3_nt: TGTGCCAGCAAGGCCCCAGGGATTAACTATGGCTACACCTTC
j_call: TRBJ1-2
clone_size: -
v_call: TRBV28
d_call: -

cdr3_aa: CASSPLVKNTEAFF
cdr3_nt: TGTGCCAGCTCACCACTTGTCAAGAACACTGAAGCTTTCTTT
j_call: TRBJ1-1
clone_size: -
v_call: TRBV18
d_call: -

cdr3_aa: CASSRQGFNEKLFF
cdr3_nt: TGTGCCAGCAGTAGGCAGGGGTTTAACGAAAAACTGTTTTTT
j_call: TRBJ1-4
clone_size: -
v_call: TRBV27
d_call: -

cdr3_aa: CASSFGDTQYF
cdr3_nt: TGTGCCAGCAGCTTCGGGGATACGCAGTATTTT
j_call: TRBJ2-3
clone_size: -
v_call: TRBV5-6
d_call: -